These 14 T cell receptor beta chains were sequenced from one sample in a study of Graves' ophthalmopathy and Graves' hyperthyroidism. Amplifying from RNA transcripts, the study obtained TCR beta CDR3 regions. Second-round multiplex PCR came after first-round RT-PCR with HTBI primers. TCRdb reanalysed the multiplex PCR reads using MiXCR and keeps one entry per CDR3 protein. The sample lists about 23,000 distinct CDR3 sequences, approximately 48% seen once, with about 5.9% in the top ten. The sequencing sample was made of peripheral blood. These receptors were obtained from an adult woman with stable Graves' hyperthyroidism.

By share of the sample, this clonotype is medium-sized. The chain combines TRBV9 with TRBJ2-1; D is undetermined. Germline values: CDR1 SGDLS, CDR2 YYNGEE. The CDR3 covers 11 residues. Trimming pared 2 bases from V and 9 bases from J, leaving 6 bases between. DNA for the CDR3: TGTGCCAGCAGCGTGGGGTCTGAGCAGTTCTTC. Translating gives CASSVGSEQFF.

With respect to this clonotype: As the CDR3 is not closed by the conserved phenylalanine or tryptophan, this likely results from a read error. V gene TRBV5-4 combines with J gene TRBJ2-1; D call uncertain. V dropped 0 bases and J dropped 10 bases, with 17 bases sitting between them. In germline, CDR1 is SGHNT, CDR2 YYREEE (reference sequence). This CDR3 region has 15 residues. The DNA for the CDR3 is TGTGCCAGCAGCTTGGGACTGAATCTGGAAAACGAGCAGTTCCTC. This gives the protein CASSLGLNLENEQFL.

The chain couples TRBV24-1 to TRBJ1-5; D may be TRBD1 (5 bases). V shed 2 bases and J shed 8 bases, with 15 bases lying between them. Germline lookup yields CDR1 KGHDR and CDR2 SFDVKD. The CDR3 covers 15 residues. The DNA of the CDR3 is TGTGCCACCAGTGATTCGGGACCTACCATCGAGCCCCAGCATTTT. Translated: CATSDSGPTIEPQHF.

This clonotype was seen ten or more times. This may be a read error, as it is one base from a much larger clone. The chain couples TRBV12-3 or TRBV12-4 to TRBJ1-2, with no clear D. There are 12 residues in the CDR3. Trimming took 6 bases from V and 4 from J, leaving 9 bases between them. CDR3 in amino acids: CASSWGAYGYTF. As DNA, the CDR3 is TGTGCCAGCAGCTGGGGAGCCTATGGCTACACCTTC.

The chain couples TRBV24-1 to TRBJ1-2; a possible D gene is TRBD1 (6 bases). Germline V CDR1 and CDR2: KGHDR, SFDVKD. V shed 4 bases and J shed 4 bases, with 15 bases lying between them. The CDR3 is 15 amino acids. In DNA, the CDR3 is TGTGCCACCAGTGAGTCCGCAGGGGCAGGCTATGGCTACACCTTC. Amino acids: CATSESAGAGYGYTF.

This clonotype was counted at least ten times. The chain carries TRBV6-1 and TRBJ2-1, with 14 bases matching TRBD2. V was pared by 5 bases and J by 5 bases, with 14 bases of the junction left unmatched. CDR1 and CDR2 (germline): MNHNS, SASEGT. This CDR3 comprises 19 residues. CDR3 amino acids: CASSQRLAGGPVGNNEQFF. The CDR3 DNA reads as TGTGCCAGCAGTCAAAGACTAGCGGGAGGGCCGGTTGGAAACAATGAGCAGTTCTTC.

This chain connects TRBV29-1 to TRBJ1-5; D may be TRBD1 (5 bases). Germline V gene sequence: CDR1 SQVTM, CDR2 ANQGSEA. This CDR3 contains 13 residues. The CDR3 coding sequence is TGCAGTGCCGAGGGGCTTGGGGGTCAGCCCCAGCATTTT. Protein: CSAEGLGGQPQHF.

The V call is TRBV27, the J call TRBJ1-1; 8 nucleotides agree with TRBD1. CDR3 size: 14 residues. J gave up 4 bases and V 5 bases, and 6 bases lay outside the gene matches. Germline CDR1 is MNHEY and CDR2 is SMNVEV (reference sequence). CDR3 protein: CASSPGQGATEAFF. CDR3 DNA sequence: TGTGCCAGCAGTCCCGGACAGGGAGCCACTGAAGCTTTCTTT.

The CDR3 nucleotides read TGCAGTGCTAGAACTAGACAGTTGAACACTGAAGCTTTCTTT. Encoded protein: CSARTRQLNTEAFF. This rearrangement joins TRBV20-1 to TRBJ1-1; maybe TRBD1 (5 bases). Germline V gene lookup returns CDR1 DFQATT and CDR2 SNEGSKA (reference sequence). V was trimmed by 2 bases and J by 0 bases, leaving 10 bases between them. This CDR3 is built from 14 residues.

The chain links TRBV19 to TRBJ1-5; D is perhaps TRBD1 (6 bases). The CDR3 sequence is 15 residues long. Germline V gene lookup returns CDR1 LNHDA and CDR2 SQIVND (reference sequence). Between the trimmed V and J ends, which lost 1 base and 3 bases, there was a span of 10 bases. CDR3 sequence reads: CASSIGRGFNQPQHF. The CDR3 DNA reads as TGTGCCAGTAGTATAGGGAGGGGGTTCAATCAGCCCCAGCATTTT.

The table lists this clonotype with many counts. This chain joins TRBV5-8 and TRBJ2-7, with 8 bases lining up with TRBD1. The germline V gene has CDR1 SGHTS and CDR2 YDEGEE. The V segment lost 4 bases and the J segment 0 bases; nucleotides outside the gene matches: 3. The CDR3 extends over 14 amino acids. The CDR3: CASSSDRGSYEQYF. CDR3 in DNA: TGTGCCAGCAGCAGCGACAGGGGCTCCTACGAGCAGTACTTC.

V gene TRBV2 combines with J gene TRBJ2-3, with TRBD2 matching over 14 bases. Germline CDR1 is SNHLY and CDR2 is FYNNEI. V shed 6 bases and J 1 base; nucleotides not matched to a gene: 3. This CDR3 contains 16 residues. The DNA of the CDR3 is TGTGCCAGCAGATGGGGACTAGCGGGAGGCACAGATACGCAGTATTTT. Its protein is CASRWGLAGGTDTQYF.

The V gene is TRBV15, the J gene TRBJ2-1, with 8 bases identical to TRBD2. From germline, CDR1 is LNHNV and CDR2 YYDKDF (reference sequence). V was clipped by 9 bases and J by 8 bases; unmatched bases: 6. This CDR3 comprises 12 residues. The CDR3 protein is CATIGRVHEQFF. The DNA of the CDR3 is TGTGCCACGATCGGGAGGGTCCATGAGCAGTTCTTC.

In regard to this clonotype: One junction end does not reproduce the germline sequence, and a read error may be involved. The rearrangement joins TRBV5-1 to TRBJ1-1; D is undetermined. The germline CDR1 and CDR2 sequences are SGHRS and YFSETQ. There are 17 residues in the CDR3. CDR3 coding DNA: TGCACCAGCAGCCTGGGAAGTAGCCTCGGCGTGAACACTGAAGCTTTCTTT. The encoded protein is CTSSLGSSLGVNTEAFF.